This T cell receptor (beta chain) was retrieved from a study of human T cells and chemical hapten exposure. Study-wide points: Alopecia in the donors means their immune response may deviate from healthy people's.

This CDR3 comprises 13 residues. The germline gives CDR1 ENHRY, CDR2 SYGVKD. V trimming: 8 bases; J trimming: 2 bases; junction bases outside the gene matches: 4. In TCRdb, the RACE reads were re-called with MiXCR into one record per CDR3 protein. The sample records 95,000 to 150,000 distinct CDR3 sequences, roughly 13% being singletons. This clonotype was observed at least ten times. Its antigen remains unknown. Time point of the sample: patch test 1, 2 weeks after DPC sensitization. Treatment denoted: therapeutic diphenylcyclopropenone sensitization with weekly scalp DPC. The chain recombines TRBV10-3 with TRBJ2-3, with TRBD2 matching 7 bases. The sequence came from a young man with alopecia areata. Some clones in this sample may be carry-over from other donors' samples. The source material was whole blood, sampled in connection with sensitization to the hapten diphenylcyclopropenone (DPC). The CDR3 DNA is TGTGCCATCGGAGCGGGGAACACAGATACGCAGTATTTT. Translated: CAIGAGNTDTQYF.